This is a list of T cell receptor beta chains from one sample in a study of blood T cell repertoires in COVID-19. Sequenced by immunoSEQ multiplex PCR; TCRdb stores in-frame clones only, minus some. This sample yields over 250,000 clones, of which approximately 93% are seen a single time; around 2.2% belongs to the top ten. Sequenced material: peripheral blood. These receptors were collected from a woman between 25 and 40 years old with COVID-19, enrolled during active disease. CDR3s leave out the opening cysteine and the closing phenylalanine or tryptophan.

CDR3 protein	V gene	J gene
ASSTDRAGANVLT	TRBV9	TRBJ2-6
ASSTGTSVYEQY	TRBV6-5	TRBJ2-7
ATAGWGDTEAF	TRBV27	TRBJ1-1
SAREEETQY	TRBV20-1	TRBJ2-5
ASSLGAKQGIERETQY	TRBV7-9	TRBJ2-5
ASFEVYEAF	TRBV7-9	TRBJ1-1
ASSARDTGELF	TRBV10-1	TRBJ2-2
ASSIAGQGAF	TRBV19	TRBJ1-1
ASSFFPGLASTDTQY	TRBV28	TRBJ2-3
ASSIGLAGTSRETQY	TRBV19	TRBJ2-5
ASSLFSYEQY	TRBV6-5	TRBJ2-7
ASSIGGKISSGNTIY	TRBV19	TRBJ1-3
ASSPLAGAPYNEQF	TRBV9	TRBJ2-1
ASSVGGTGAYEQY	TRBV6-4	TRBJ2-7
ASSLFPLVYLYNEQF	TRBV28	TRBJ2-1
ASSSRALWETQY	TRBV7-9	TRBJ2-5
ASSPNSGSNTQY	TRBV11-2	TRBJ2-3
ASTRTGGHYEQY	TRBV6-5	TRBJ2-7
ASSLGYSAF	TRBV7-2	TRBJ1-1
ASSSGDQRGETQY	TRBV7-9	TRBJ2-5
ASSLPWTGSNEKLF	TRBV5-5	TRBJ1-4
ASSQASKGQSFFH	TRBV4-2	TRBJ2-7
ASSGKTSGSLTGELF	TRBV6-1	TRBJ2-2
AISELGGQPQH	TRBV10-3	TRBJ1-5
ASSFMGQGVFNTEAF	TRBV13	TRBJ1-1
ASVTSGKSSYEQY	TRBV28	TRBJ2-7
AWRSRWPTDTQY	TRBV30	TRBJ2-3
ASKLGLARNEQF	TRBV6-5	TRBJ2-1
ASSPKGLAGTASTDTQY	TRBV7-2	TRBJ2-3
ASSKWDRQTKSRAF	TRBV21-1	TRBJ1-1
ASSLDLNTEAF	TRBV5-4	TRBJ1-1
ASTQGGHDEAF	TRBV5-5	TRBJ1-1
ASSPLASTDTQY	TRBV18	TRBJ2-3
ASSQDLGESTDTQY	TRBV4-1	TRBJ2-3
ASSQEGAGGLNHEQY	TRBV4-1	TRBJ2-7
ASATGGAHTEAF	TRBV2	TRBJ1-1
ASSPIGGRGADTQY	TRBV7-9	TRBJ2-3
AISVTGDNQPQH	TRBV10-3	TRBJ1-5
ASKAPSQATGELF	TRBV5-1	TRBJ2-2
ASSPRTSGNEQF	TRBV9	TRBJ2-1
AISESGQDGYT	TRBV10-3	TRBJ1-2
ASSIRDRVFSGNTIY	TRBV19	TRBJ1-3
ASSQGLGITYEQY	TRBV6-2/TRBV6-3	TRBJ2-7
ASSGQGVDEQY	TRBV10-1	TRBJ2-7
AISELQGAGELF	TRBV10-3	TRBJ2-2
ASSISFGQAHSYNEQF	TRBV19	TRBJ2-1
ASSDSALAKNIQY	TRBV19	TRBJ2-4
ASSFLNTGELF	TRBV28	TRBJ2-2
ASSQGQGSEETQY	TRBV4-1	TRBJ2-5
ASSRRGGANYEQY	TRBV13	TRBJ2-7
ASSGTSVSGQF	TRBV6-1	TRBJ2-1
ASSRRAGSYNEQF	TRBV5-4	TRBJ2-1